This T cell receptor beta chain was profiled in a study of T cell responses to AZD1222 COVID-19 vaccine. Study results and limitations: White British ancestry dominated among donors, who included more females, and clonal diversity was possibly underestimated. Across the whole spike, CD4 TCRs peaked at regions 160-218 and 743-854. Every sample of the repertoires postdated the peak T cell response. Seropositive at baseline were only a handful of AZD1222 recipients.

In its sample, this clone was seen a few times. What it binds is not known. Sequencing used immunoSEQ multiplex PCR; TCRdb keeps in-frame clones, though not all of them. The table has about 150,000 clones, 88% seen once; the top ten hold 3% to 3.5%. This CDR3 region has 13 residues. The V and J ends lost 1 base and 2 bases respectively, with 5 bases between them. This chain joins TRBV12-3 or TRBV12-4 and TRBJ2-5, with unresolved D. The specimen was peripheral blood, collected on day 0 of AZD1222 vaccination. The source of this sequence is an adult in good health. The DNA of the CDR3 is TGTGCCAGCAGTTTAGGCAGACAAGAGACCCAGTACTTC. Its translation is CASSLGRQETQYF.